These 27 T cell receptor beta chains originate from one sample sequenced in a study of blood T cell repertoires in COVID-19 (dated by TCRdb to 2018 to 2020). The library was prepared using the immunoSEQ multiplex PCR assay. Entries here come from immuneACCESS through TCRdb and include only in-frame sequences with V and J called. Some clones fail to appear in such tables; in the studies checked, an unresolved V gene covers under half of the shortfall, and the cause of the remainder is unknown. This sample lists more than 300,000 clones; around nine tenths were detected once. The top ten hold 0.9% to 1.5% of the sample. The source material was PBMCs or T cells enriched from blood (not recorded which). The receptor set was obtained from a woman aged 18-29 years who had recovered from COVID-19.

The genes are TRBV18 and TRBJ2-5; D uncertain. Trimming took off 6 bases at V and 2 bases at J, with 4 bases between the two ends. CDR3 length: 11 residues. The germline CDR1 and CDR2 sequences are KGHSH and LQKENI. CDR3 sequence: CASSTQETQYF. CDR3 DNA sequence: TGTGCCAGCTCCACACAAGAGACCCAGTACTTC. Together with reference TRBV18 and TRBJ2-5, the CDR3 gives the full variable domain: NAGVMQNPRHLVRRRGQEARLRCSPMKGHSHVYWYRQLPEEGLKFMVYLQKENIIDESGMPKERFSAEFPKEGPSILRIQQVVRGDSAAYFCASSTQETQYFGPGTRLLVL.

The chain is built from TRBV29-1 and TRBJ2-2; 7 positions agree with TRBD1. The junction had 4 bases not matched to a gene; V was cut back by 7 bases and J by 8 bases. This CDR3 spans 11 amino acids. Looked up from germline, CDR1 is SQVTM and CDR2 is ANQGSEA. CDR3 DNA sequence: TGCAGCGCCGACAGGGCTGGGGAGCTGTTTTTT. Protein: CSADRAGELFF.

The CDR3 bases are TGTGCCAGCAGCTCTGGGACAGGGCTAGATACGCAGTATTTT. It translates to CASSSGTGLDTQYF. This chain connects TRBV7-9 to TRBJ2-3, with 9 bases matching TRBD1. The germline CDR1 and CDR2 sequences are SEHNR and FQNEAQ (reference sequence). The V gene end was trimmed by 4 bases and the J gene end by 5 bases; junction bases not matched to a gene: 4. CDR3 size: 14 residues.

J is TRBJ2-5 and V is TRBV5-1; the D call may be TRBD1 or TRBD2 (5 bases each). With the DNA end fitting TRBJ2-7 better, the J assignment may be wrong. This CDR3 spans 13 amino acids. Germline V gives CDR1 SGHRS, CDR2 YFSETQ. CDR3 loop: CASSVGRVHEQYF. The DNA for the CDR3 is TGCGCCAGCAGCGTGGGGCGGGTCCACGAGCAGTACTTC.

This rearrangement joins TRBV27 to TRBJ1-6, with D perhaps TRBD1 (5 bases). This CDR3 has 16 residues. The V gene's germline CDR1 is MNHEY and CDR2 SMNVEV (reference sequence). V was shortened by 9 bases and J by 6 bases, with 21 bases between the two germline ends. CDR3 protein: CASRPHRAGGNSPLHF. Written as DNA, the CDR3 is TGTGCCAGTAGACCACACCGTGCGGGGGGTAATTCACCCCTCCACTTT.

The V call is TRBV3-1 (or the pseudogene TRBV3-2), the J call TRBJ1-1, with TRBD1 identical over 8 bases. V dropped 0 bases and J dropped 7; count of bases not matched to a gene: 10. The CDR3 has 16 amino acids. Germline V CDR1 and CDR2: LGHDT, YNNKEL (reference sequence). Written as DNA, the CDR3 is TGTGCCAGCAGCCAAGATAGGCTGGGTGGACAGGGTGAAGCTTTCTTT. Its protein is CASSQDRLGGQGEAFF.

This chain uses TRBV6-5 with TRBJ2-2; 8 positions agree with TRBD2. With 0 bases clipped from V and 7 bases from J, the junction kept 4 bases outside the gene matches. Germline V lookup: CDR1 MNHEY, CDR2 SVGAGI. This CDR3 is built from 15 residues. The CDR3 DNA is TGTGCCAGCAGTTACTCCAGCGGGGGAGTCGGGGAGCTGTTTTTT. This codes for CASSYSSGGVGELFF.

The rearrangement uses TRBV10-3 and TRBJ2-1; TRBD1 aligns across 8 bases. The CDR3 is made up of 12 amino acids. V lost 9 bases to trimming and J lost 4 bases; unmatched junction nucleotides: 2. Germline V CDR1 and CDR2: ENHRY, SYGVKD. The CDR3 nucleotides are TGTGCCATAGGACAGGGTTACAATGAGCAGTTCTTC. Its protein product is CAIGQGYNEQFF.

This clone was seen once. The rearrangement links TRBV30 to TRBJ1-5; 8 nucleotides match TRBD1. The CDR3 spans 16 residues. Germline-derived CDR1 and CDR2 are GTSNPN and SVGIG (reference sequence). V shed 3 bases and J 5 bases; nucleotides not matched to a gene: 12. This CDR3 is CAWSHVGRGLDQPQHF. The CDR3 region has the DNA TGTGCCTGGAGCCACGTTGGCAGGGGGCTGGATCAGCCCCAGCATTTT.

CDR3 coding DNA: TGCGCCAGCAGCTTTGAGGCGGAACGCACAGATACGCAGTATTTT. It yields the protein CASSFEAERTDTQYF. The chain joins TRBV5-1 to TRBJ2-3; D unresolved. V lost 2 bases to trimming and J lost 1 base, with 11 bases between them. Germline CDR1 and CDR2: SGHRS and YFSETQ. This CDR3 is built from 15 residues. Full variable domain (rest looked up from reference TRBV5-1 and TRBJ2-3): KAGVTQTPRYLIKTRGQQVTLSCSPISGHRSVSWYQQTPGQGLQFLFEYFSETQRNKGNFPGRFSGRQFSNSRSEMNVSTLELGDSALYLCASSFEAERTDTQYFGPGTRLTVL.

CDR3 residues: CASSLKSSGADTQYF. The CDR3 DNA reads as TGTGCCAGCAGCTTGAAATCCTCAGGGGCAGATACGCAGTATTTT. The chain is built from TRBV5-4 and TRBJ2-3; D is perhaps TRBD1 (6 bases). V dropped 1 base and J dropped 4 bases, with 13 bases sitting between them. The CDR3 contains 15 residues. The germline V gene has CDR1 SGHNT and CDR2 YYREEE (reference sequence).

V and J are TRBV14 and TRBJ2-3; 12 nucleotides agree with TRBD1. Germline V lookup: CDR1 SGHDN, CDR2 FVKESK. V shed 0 bases, J shed 7 bases, and the junction held 11 bases outside the gene matches. CDR3 length: 18 amino acids. CDR3 nucleotides: TGTGCCAGCAGCCAAGACTTGGGACAGGGGGCGCATTCATATACGCAGTATTTT. It codes for CASSQDLGQGAHSYTQYF.

CDR3 sequence (DNA): TGTGCCAGCATCGACAGGGGCCTCCTTGAAGCTTTCTTT. Protein product: CASIDRGLLEAFF. The gene calls are TRBV6-6 and TRBJ1-1; TRBD1 agrees at 8 bases. Trimming at V came to 7 bases and at J to 7 bases, leaving 8 bases not matched to a gene. Looked up from germline, CDR1 is MNHNY and CDR2 is SVGAGI (reference sequence). This CDR3 region has 13 residues.

J is TRBJ1-1 and V is TRBV5-1; possibly TRBD1 for D (5 bases). The V and J ends lost 1 base and 4 bases respectively, with 14 bases between them. The CDR3 is 15 amino acids. Germline V gene lookup returns CDR1 SGHRS and CDR2 YFSETQ. CDR3 amino acids: CASSLRSGMATEAFF. DNA of the CDR3: TGCGCCAGCAGCTTGCGGTCAGGGATGGCCACTGAAGCTTTCTTT.

The V and J genes are TRBV2 and TRBJ1-1; 10 bases are shared with TRBD1. This CDR3 comprises 14 residues. In germline, CDR1 is SNHLY, CDR2 FYNNEI. With V trimmed by 9 bases and J by 6 bases, 10 bases remained unmatched. The CDR3 region has the DNA TGTGCCAGACGGGACAGGGGTGGTTCGCCTGAAGCTTTCTTT. It translates to CARRDRGGSPEAFF.

The chain uses TRBV27 and TRBJ2-2; 7 nucleotides agree with TRBD1. Unmatched junction bases numbered 8, after V lost 7 bases and J lost 6 bases. The CDR3 contains 14 residues. Looked up from germline, CDR1 is MNHEY and CDR2 is SMNVEV (reference sequence). In DNA form, the CDR3 reads TGTGCCAGCACCCTTACAGGGGTCGCCGGGGAGCTGTTTTTT. It specifies CASTLTGVAGELFF.

J is TRBJ2-5 and V is TRBV19; TRBD1 matches 7 bases. V gave up 2 bases and J gave up 3 bases; unmatched junction bases: 0. CDR1 and CDR2 (germline): LNHDA, SQIVND (reference sequence). The CDR3 sequence is 13 residues long. The CDR3 sequence: CASSITGEETQYF. The CDR3 coding sequence is TGTGCCAGTAGTATAACAGGGGAAGAGACCCAGTACTTC.

The chain joins TRBV28 to TRBJ2-7, with 7 bases lining up with TRBD1. This CDR3 has 15 residues. V was clipped by 5 bases and J by 0 bases; unmatched bases: 7. Germline V lookup: CDR1 MDHEN, CDR2 SYDVKM. The chain's CDR3 is CASSTRTGSSYEQYF. For the CDR3, the DNA is TGTGCCAGCAGTACTAGGACAGGTAGCTCCTACGAGCAGTACTTC. The full variable domain, rest sourced from reference TRBV28 and TRBJ2-7, is DVKVTQSSRYLVKRTGEKVFLECVQDMDHENMFWYRQDPGLGLRLIYFSYDVKMKEKGDIPEGYSVSREKKERFSLILESASTNQTSMYLCASSTRTGSSYEQYFGPGTRLTVT.

The chain employs TRBV29-1 and TRBJ2-7, with 10 bases aligning to TRBD1. The V and J ends lost 5 bases and 6 bases, in that order; junction bases with no gene match: 7. This CDR3 spans 13 amino acids. The germline CDR1 and CDR2 sequences are SQVTM and ANQGSEA. The CDR3 sequence: CSVSRTGGSEQYF. CDR3 nucleotides: TGCAGCGTTTCTCGGACAGGGGGTAGCGAGCAGTACTTC.

The gene calls are TRBV19 and TRBJ2-1; 9 positions match TRBD2. The CDR3 sequence is 15 residues long. With 3 bases clipped from V and 8 bases from J, the junction kept 8 bases outside the gene matches. Germline V gene lookup returns CDR1 LNHDA and CDR2 SQIVND (reference sequence). In nucleotides, the CDR3 is TGTGCCAGTAGTATGCCGGCGGGGGGGCGGCATGAGCAGTTCTTC. Its translation: CASSMPAGGRHEQFF. The full variable domain, in which reference TRBV19 and TRBJ2-1 provide the parts outside the CDR3, is DGGITQSPKYLFRKEGQNVTLSCEQNLNHDAMYWYRQDPGQGLRLIYYSQIVNDFQKGDIAEGYSVSREKKESFPLTVTSAQKNPTAFYLCASSMPAGGRHEQFFGPGTRLTVL.

This chain uses TRBV19 with TRBJ1-5; 8 bases are shared with TRBD1. This CDR3 has 14 amino acids. The germline CDR1 and CDR2 sequences are LNHDA and SQIVND (reference sequence). The trim removed 4 bases at V and 7 bases at J, leaving 6 bases unmatched. CDR3 residues: CASSTRGQGQPQHF. The CDR3 coding sequence is TGTGCCAGTAGTACCCGAGGACAGGGACAGCCCCAGCATTTT. Full variable domain (rest looked up from reference TRBV19 and TRBJ1-5): DGGITQSPKYLFRKEGQNVTLSCEQNLNHDAMYWYRQDPGQGLRLIYYSQIVNDFQKGDIAEGYSVSREKKESFPLTVTSAQKNPTAFYLCASSTRGQGQPQHFGDGTRLSIL.

The rearrangement joins TRBV6-5 to TRBJ2-3; 7 bases align to TRBD2. With V trimmed by 4 bases and J by 8 bases, 9 bases remained unmatched. The germline V gene encodes CDR1 MNHEY and CDR2 SVGAGI. The CDR3 is 14 residues long. CDR3 nucleotide sequence: TGTGCCAGCAGTTTTCCCGGGGGGTCACCTACGCAGTATTTT. Translation gives CASSFPGGSPTQYF.

This chain links TRBV7-8 with TRBJ1-3; 9 bases are shared with TRBD1. V dropped 3 bases and J dropped 2; count of bases not matched to a gene: 11. The CDR3 extends over 18 amino acids. Germline V gene data show CDR1 as SGHVS and CDR2 as FQNEAQ. DNA of the CDR3: TGTGCCAGCAGCTTTAATTACAGGGGGCGCCGCACTGGAAACACCATATATTTT. This codes for CASSFNYRGRRTGNTIYF.

The V gene is TRBV7-6, the J gene TRBJ1-2, with D possibly being TRBD1 (5 bases). Germline V CDR1 and CDR2: SGHVS, FNYEAQ. CDR3 size: 15 residues. V gave up 1 base and J gave up 4 bases, with 13 bases separating them. CDR3 amino acids: CASSLEAGPLYGYTF. The CDR3 coding sequence is TGTGCCAGCAGCTTAGAGGCAGGGCCGCTCTATGGCTACACCTTC.

The chain recombines TRBV27 with TRBJ1-4, with unresolved D. Germline V gene lookup returns CDR1 MNHEY and CDR2 SMNVEV (reference sequence). V shed 6 bases and J shed 7 bases, with 15 bases lying between them. This CDR3 is built from 14 residues. CDR3 DNA: TGTGCCAGCAGGCCCGGGGTATCGGGTGAAAAACTGTTTTTT. Translation: CASRPGVSGEKLFF. Supplemented by reference TRBV27 and TRBJ1-4, the full variable domain reads EAQVTQNPRYLITVTGKKLTVTCSQNMNHEYMSWYRQDPGLGLRQIYYSMNVEVTDKGDVPEGYKVSRKEKRNFPLILESPSPNQTSLYFCASRPGVSGEKLFFGSGTQLSVL.

The chain carries TRBV5-1 and TRBJ1-4, with D possibly TRBD1 on 6 matching bases. V was pared by 4 bases and J by 5 bases, with 15 bases between. The V gene's germline CDR1 is SGHRS and CDR2 YFSETQ. There are 15 residues in the CDR3. The CDR3 is CASSPSGEGNEKLFF. In DNA, the CDR3 is TGCGCCAGCAGCCCATCAGGGGAGGGGAATGAAAAACTGTTTTTT.

The gene calls are TRBV15 and TRBJ1-3; weak D call: TRBD1 (5 bases). The CDR3 is 15 amino acids. Germline CDR1 reads LNHNV; CDR2 reads YYDKDF (reference sequence). Between the trimmed V and J ends, which lost 5 bases and 10 bases, there was a span of 21 bases. The CDR3 nucleotides read TGTGCCACCAGCGCCCGGACACCCGACCAAGGAACCATATATTTT. Its translation is CATSARTPDQGTIYF.